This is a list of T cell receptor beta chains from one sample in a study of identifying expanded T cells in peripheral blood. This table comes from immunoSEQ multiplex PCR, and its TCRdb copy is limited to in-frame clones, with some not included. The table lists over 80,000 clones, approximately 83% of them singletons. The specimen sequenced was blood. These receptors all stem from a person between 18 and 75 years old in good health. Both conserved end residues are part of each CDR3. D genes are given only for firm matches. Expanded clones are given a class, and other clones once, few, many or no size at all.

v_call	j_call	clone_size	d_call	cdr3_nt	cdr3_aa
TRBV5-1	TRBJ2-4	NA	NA	TGCGCCAGCAGCTTGAACCCCCTGGGTATGGGGGGAGGCATTCAGTACTTC	CASSLNPLGMGGGIQYF
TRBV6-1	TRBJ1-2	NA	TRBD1	TGTGCCAGCAGTGAAGGTGACAGGGGCAGCTATGGCTACACCTTC	CASSEGDRGSYGYTF
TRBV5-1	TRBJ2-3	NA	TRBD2	TGCGCCAGCAGCTTGGTTGGGACTAACGTAGTGGATACGCAGTATTTT	CASSLVGTNVVDTQYF
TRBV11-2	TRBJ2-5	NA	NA	TGTGCCAGCAGCTTCGGGACCGCTCAAGAGACCCAGTACTTC	CASSFGTAQETQYF
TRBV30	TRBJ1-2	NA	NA	TGTGCCTGGAGTGTACCGGGAAGGGGAGGGTCCTATGGCTACACCTTC	CAWSVPGRGGSYGYTF
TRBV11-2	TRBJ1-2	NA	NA	TGTGCCAGCAGCTTATTCAGTGGGGGCGAATATGGCTACACCTTC	CASSLFSGGEYGYTF
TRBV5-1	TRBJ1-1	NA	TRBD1	TGCGCCAGCAGCTTCGGGACAGAGAACACTGAAGCTTTCTTT	CASSFGTENTEAFF
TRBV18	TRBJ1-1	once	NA	TGTGCCAGCTCACAGGACAGCATGAACACTGAAGCTTTCTTT	CASSQDSMNTEAFF
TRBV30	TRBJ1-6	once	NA	TGTGCCTGGATGTCGGGAAATAGTTCACCCCTCCACTTT	CAWMSGNSSPLHF
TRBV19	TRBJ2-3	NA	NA	TGTGCCAGTAGTTTAGTGACCGGGGCAGATACGCAGTATTTT	CASSLVTGADTQYF
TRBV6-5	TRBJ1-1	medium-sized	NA	TGTGCCAGCAGACAGGACAGTGAAGCTTTCTTT	CASRQDSEAFF
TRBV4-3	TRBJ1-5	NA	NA	TGCGCCAGCAGCCAAGACAGTTATAGCAATCAGCCCCAGCATTTT	CASSQDSYSNQPQHF
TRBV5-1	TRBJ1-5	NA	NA	TGCGCCAGCAGCTTGGGGGAGGGCAATCAGCCCCAGCATTTT	CASSLGEGNQPQHF
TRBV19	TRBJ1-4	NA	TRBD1	TGTGCCAGTACCCCAACCCGACAGGGCGGTTCTGAAAAACTGTTTTTT	CASTPTRQGGSEKLFF
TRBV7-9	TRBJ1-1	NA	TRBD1	TGTGCCAGCAGCGAACAGACAGGGCCCACTGAAGCTTTCTTT	CASSEQTGPTEAFF
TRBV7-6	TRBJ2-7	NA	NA	TGTGCCAGCAGGGAGGGACGGGGAGCCTACGAGCAGTACTTC	CASREGRGAYEQYF
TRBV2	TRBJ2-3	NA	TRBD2	TGTGCCAGCACCTTGATGGGGGGGATGGCAGATACGCAGTATTTT	CASTLMGGMADTQYF
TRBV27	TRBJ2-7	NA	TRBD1	TGTGCCAGCAGTTTATCTGGTCGCGGCTGGGACAGGGAAGACGAGCAGTACTTC	CASSLSGRGWDREDEQYF
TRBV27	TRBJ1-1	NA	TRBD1	TGTGCCAGCAGGGCCGACAGGGGGATCAACACTGAAGCTTTCTTT	CASRADRGINTEAFF
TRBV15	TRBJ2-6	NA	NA	TGTGCCACCAGCCTAAACAGGGATGGCTTCGGGGCCAACGTCCTGACTTTC	CATSLNRDGFGANVLTF
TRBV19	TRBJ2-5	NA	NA	TGTGCCAGTAGTATAGGTGGAGAGACCCAGTACTTC	CASSIGGETQYF
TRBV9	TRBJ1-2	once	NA	TGTGCCAGCAGCCTAAACGCTCGTGCTGGCTACACCTTC	CASSLNARAGYTF
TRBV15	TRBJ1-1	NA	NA	TGTGCCACCAGCAGGGACCTCGAGAGCACTGAAGCTTTCTTT	CATSRDLESTEAFF
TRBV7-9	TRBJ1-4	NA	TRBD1	TGTGCCAGCAGCGGGACAGAAAATAATGAAAAACTGTTTTTT	CASSGTENNEKLFF
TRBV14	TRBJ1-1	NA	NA	TGTGCCAGCAGCCAAGGAATCTTCCCTTCTGGTCGGATGGAAGCTTTCTTT	CASSQGIFPSGRMEAFF
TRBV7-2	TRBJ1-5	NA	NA	TGTGCCAGCACCCGGGACACGACCCCGTTTAATCAGCCCCAGCATTTT	CASTRDTTPFNQPQHF
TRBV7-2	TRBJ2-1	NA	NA	TGTGCCAGCAGCTCCGATAGGGGGTTTGGTCTCGACGATGAGCAGTTCTTC	CASSSDRGFGLDDEQFF
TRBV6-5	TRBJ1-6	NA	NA	TGTGCCAGCAGAGAGGCTGTGTGGTCACCCCTCCACTTT	CASREAVWSPLHF